The rows below give T cell receptor beta chains drawn from one sample of a study of blood T cell repertoires in COVID-19. Generated by immunoSEQ multiplex PCR, the TCRdb table keeps only in-frame clones and is missing some. The sample includes over 85,000 clones, 88% of them seen just once. The sample consisted of peripheral blood. Receptors originate from a woman aged 50 to 60 with acute or convalescent COVID-19. The CDR3 runs from the conserved cysteine through the conserved F or W. A D gene is named only where the DNA matches it firmly. The size of a clone is reported for some rows only, either as once, few or many, or as a class for expanded clones.

size: NA; D: NA; V: TRBV7-2; J: TRBJ2-7; DNA: TGTGCCAGCAGCTCCGGATTGGGGCAGGGTGGTTCCTACGAGCAGTACTTC; CDR3: CASSSGLGQGGSYEQYF
size: NA; D: NA; V: TRBV6-1; J: TRBJ2-2; DNA: TGTGCCAGCAGTGCCGGGAAGACCCTGAACACCGGGGAGCTGTTTTTT; CDR3: CASSAGKTLNTGELFF
size: NA; D: NA; V: TRBV7-9; J: TRBJ2-5; DNA: TGTGCCAGCAGCTCAAGAGGGGGATCAGAGACCCAGTACTTC; CDR3: CASSSRGGSETQYF
size: NA; D: NA; V: TRBV12-3/TRBV12-4; J: TRBJ2-2; DNA: TGTGCCAGCGTCCCCGGAGACACCGGGGAGCTGTTTTTT; CDR3: CASVPGDTGELFF
size: NA; D: TRBD1; V: TRBV4-1; J: TRBJ1-5; DNA: TGCGCCAGCAGCCAAGAACCCACAGGGGATCAGCCCCAGCATTTT; CDR3: CASSQEPTGDQPQHF
size: NA; D: TRBD1; V: TRBV19; J: TRBJ2-1; DNA: TGTGCCTCCTCGAACCTCCTAAAACGCGGGACAGGGCTCGCGAATGAGCAGTTCTTC; CDR3: CASSNLLKRGTGLANEQFF
size: few; D: TRBD1; V: TRBV6-1; J: TRBJ2-7; DNA: TGTGCCAGCAGTGAAACGGGACAGGGGGGCTACGAGCAGTACTTC; CDR3: CASSETGQGGYEQYF
size: NA; D: NA; V: TRBV18; J: TRBJ1-6; DNA: TGTGCCAGCTCACCCCAGGGGAATGAGTCACCCCTCCACTTT; CDR3: CASSPQGNESPLHF
size: NA; D: NA; V: TRBV7-9; J: TRBJ1-3; DNA: TGTGCCAGCAGCTTAGAGGGACTGTACTCTGGAAACACCATATATTTT; CDR3: CASSLEGLYSGNTIYF
size: NA; D: NA; V: TRBV3-1/TRBV3-2; J: TRBJ2-7; DNA: TGTGCCAGCAGCCAAGATCGGGGATCCTACGAGCAGTACTTC; CDR3: CASSQDRGSYEQYF
size: NA; D: TRBD2; V: TRBV2; J: TRBJ2-2; DNA: TGTGCCAGCAGTCATGAGAGCGGGAAATGGGGCGGGGAGCTGTTTTTT; CDR3: CASSHESGKWGGELFF
size: NA; D: NA; V: TRBV2; J: TRBJ1-1; DNA: TGTGCCAGCAGTGATTGGGACACGAGGAACACTGAAGCTTTCTTT; CDR3: CASSDWDTRNTEAFF
size: NA; D: TRBD1; V: TRBV6-1; J: TRBJ1-6; DNA: TGTGCCAGCAGTGAAGCTGCCGGGACAGGGGGCAACTCACCCCTCCACTTT; CDR3: CASSEAAGTGGNSPLHF
size: NA; D: TRBD1; V: TRBV18; J: TRBJ2-5; DNA: TGTGCCAGCTCACCCTTACGCACCGGGACAGGGAAAGAGACCCAGTACTTC; CDR3: CASSPLRTGTGKETQYF
size: once; D: TRBD1; V: TRBV6-2/TRBV6-3; J: TRBJ1-2; DNA: TGTGCCAGCAGTTACTCGGGACAGGGGGACTATGGCTACACCTTC; CDR3: CASSYSGQGDYGYTF
size: NA; D: TRBD2; V: TRBV7-2; J: TRBJ2-7; DNA: TGTGCCAGGCGACTAGCGGAGGTCTCCTACGAGCAGTACTTC; CDR3: CARRLAEVSYEQYF
size: NA; D: TRBD1; V: TRBV6-6; J: TRBJ1-5; DNA: TGTGCCAGCAGCCGGGACAGCACAAATCAGCCCCAGCATTTT; CDR3: CASSRDSTNQPQHF
size: NA; D: TRBD2; V: TRBV27; J: TRBJ2-1; DNA: TGTGCCAGCAGTTTAGAACTAGCGGATTACAATGAGCAGTTCTTC; CDR3: CASSLELADYNEQFF
size: NA; D: TRBD1; V: TRBV19; J: TRBJ1-1; DNA: TGTGCCAGTACCGGAGGGGGCTCGAGGGGCACTGAAGCTTTCTTT; CDR3: CASTGGGSRGTEAFF
size: NA; D: NA; V: TRBV5-1; J: TRBJ1-2; DNA: TGCGCCAGCAGCTTGGGGCGGGGGAGGTCATATGGCTACACCTTC; CDR3: CASSLGRGRSYGYTF
size: NA; D: NA; V: TRBV5-1; J: TRBJ1-5; DNA: TGCGCCAGCAGCTTGGCCGGGGGGTTCGGTCAGCCCCAGCATTTT; CDR3: CASSLAGGFGQPQHF
size: few; D: TRBD2; V: TRBV4-1; J: TRBJ2-5; DNA: TGCGCCAGCAGCCCCAAATCCGGGACTAGCGGTTTGGAGACCCAGTACTTC; CDR3: CASSPKSGTSGLETQYF
size: NA; D: NA; V: TRBV19; J: TRBJ1-6; DNA: TGTGCCAGTAGTAGCAGGGAAACGTATAATTCACCCCTCCACTTT; CDR3: CASSSRETYNSPLHF
size: NA; D: NA; V: TRBV5-1; J: TRBJ2-3; DNA: TGCGCCAGCAGCTTAAGCTCAGATACGCAGTATTTT; CDR3: CASSLSSDTQYF
size: NA; D: NA; V: TRBV3-1/TRBV3-2; J: TRBJ1-1; DNA: TGTGCCAGCAGGGGGGGGACTGAAGCTTTCTTT; CDR3: CASRGGTEAFF
size: NA; D: NA; V: TRBV24-1; J: TRBJ2-2; DNA: TGTGCCACCACCGGGAACACCGGGGAGCTGTTTTTT; CDR3: CATTGNTGELFF
size: NA; D: TRBD1; V: TRBV6-6; J: TRBJ1-6; DNA: TGTGCCAGCAGTGACGGGGAGACAGGGGTTTCACCCCTCCACTTT; CDR3: CASSDGETGVSPLHF
size: NA; D: NA; V: TRBV3-1/TRBV3-2; J: TRBJ1-1; DNA: TGTGCCAGCAGCCCGGGTAGTACGGCTTTCTTT; CDR3: CASSPGSTAFF
size: NA; D: TRBD2; V: TRBV3-1/TRBV3-2; J: TRBJ2-3; DNA: TGTGCCAGCAGCCAAGAGTGGCGGGGGAGCACAGATACGCAGTATTTT; CDR3: CASSQEWRGSTDTQYF
size: NA; D: NA; V: TRBV13; J: TRBJ1-4; DNA: TGTGCCAGCAGCTTGGGGCAGATTAATGAAAAACTGTTTTTT; CDR3: CASSLGQINEKLFF
size: NA; D: NA; V: TRBV7-9; J: TRBJ2-7; DNA: TGTGCCAGCAGCTTAGGTGGAGCGGTCTGGGAGCAGTACTTC; CDR3: CASSLGGAVWEQYF
size: NA; D: NA; V: TRBV9; J: TRBJ1-5; DNA: TGTGCCAGCAGCGTAGGTGTAAATCAGCCCCAGCATTTT; CDR3: CASSVGVNQPQHF
size: NA; D: TRBD1; V: TRBV2; J: TRBJ1-1; DNA: TGTGCCAGCCTGGACTACCAGGGGGCGCATACTGAAGCTTTCTTT; CDR3: CASLDYQGAHTEAFF
size: once; D: TRBD2; V: TRBV7-9; J: TRBJ2-1; DNA: TGTGCCAGCAGCTTCCGGGAGGGAGGCTACAATGAGCAGTTCTTC; CDR3: CASSFREGGYNEQFF
size: NA; D: NA; V: TRBV20-1; J: TRBJ2-7; DNA: TGCAGTGCTGTACTCGAGATCGAGCAGTACTTC; CDR3: CSAVLEIEQYF
size: few; D: TRBD1; V: TRBV7-6; J: TRBJ1-6; DNA: TGTGCCAGCAGCTTAGTAATGGGCCAGGGGGAGACTAATTCACCCCTCCACTTT; CDR3: CASSLVMGQGETNSPLHF
size: NA; D: TRBD1; V: TRBV19; J: TRBJ1-1; DNA: TGTGCCAGTAGTGCAGAGACAGGGGGTGACACTGAAGCTTTCTTT; CDR3: CASSAETGGDTEAFF
size: NA; D: TRBD1; V: TRBV5-1; J: TRBJ1-2; DNA: TGCGCCAGCAGCTCGGAACTACAGGGGGCAGGCTATGGCTACACCTTC; CDR3: CASSSELQGAGYGYTF
size: NA; D: NA; V: TRBV4-1; J: TRBJ2-3; DNA: TGCGCCAGCAGTAAGGGGGACACAGATACGCAGTATTTT; CDR3: CASSKGDTDTQYF